The rows below give T cell receptor beta chains drawn from one sample of a study of OX40 agonist ivuxolimab in advanced cancers. Generated by immunoSEQ multiplex PCR, the TCRdb table keeps only in-frame clones and is missing some. The sample includes more than 75,000 clones, about 85% of them seen just once. The sample consisted of CD4+ or CD8+ T cells sorted from blood, taken in a trial of the OX40 agonist ivuxolimab. These receptors originate from an adult with an advanced solid tumor such as melanoma, head and neck, liver or kidney cancer. Both conserved end residues are part of each CDR3. The D gene is left open where the match is weak. A clone size is listed for some rows: how often the clone was seen (once, few, many), or a class if it is expanded.

d_call j_call clone_size v_call cdr3_nt cdr3_aa
TRBD2 TRBJ2-2 - TRBV5-1 TGCGCCAGCAGCTTGGACACTAGCGGCACCGGGGAGCTGTTTTTT CASSLDTSGTGELFF
- TRBJ1-1 - TRBV5-1 TGCGCCAGCAGCTTGCAGTCTTTGAACACTGAAGCTTTCTTT CASSLQSLNTEAFF
TRBD1 TRBJ1-5 - TRBV19 TGTGCCAGTAGTCCCCTCACAGGGGGCAATCAGCCCCAGCATTTT CASSPLTGGNQPQHF
TRBD2 TRBJ2-1 once TRBV28 TGTGCCAGCGTACTAGCGGGAGTTAATGAGCAGTTCTTC CASVLAGVNEQFF
TRBD2 TRBJ2-7 - TRBV7-2 TGTGCCAGCAGCTTAACCCCAGCGGGAGGGCCTTACGAGCAGTACTTC CASSLTPAGGPYEQYF
- TRBJ1-6 - TRBV18 TGTGCCAGCTCACCATTAGCGGGAATTCATTCACCCCTCCACTTT CASSPLAGIHSPLHF
- TRBJ1-1 - TRBV20-1 TGCAGTGCTGGCAACACTGAAGCTTTCTTT CSAGNTEAFF
- TRBJ2-7 - TRBV7-2 TGTGCCAGCAGCTTAGCCCACTCCTACGAGCAGTACTTC CASSLAHSYEQYF
- TRBJ2-7 - TRBV18 TGTGCCAGCTCACCACTGGGGGGTTCTAACGAGCAGTACTTC CASSPLGGSNEQYF
TRBD1 TRBJ2-5 once TRBV7-8 TGTGCCAGCAGCCTGGGACAGGGCGATCGAGAGACCCAGTACTTC CASSLGQGDRETQYF
- TRBJ1-4 - TRBV28 TGTGCCAGCAGTTTAGGTGGGGGGCGCTGGGAAAAACTGTTTTTT CASSLGGGRWEKLFF
TRBD1 TRBJ1-1 - TRBV5-1 TGCGCCAGCAGCAGCCCACAGGGGGTCGACACTGAAGCTTTCTTT CASSSPQGVDTEAFF
TRBD1 TRBJ1-4 few TRBV18 TGTGCCGGGGGACGAGGACAGGGAAATGAAAAACTGTTTTTT CAGGRGQGNEKLFF
- TRBJ1-1 - TRBV19 TGTGCCAGTAGTATTGGCAGCGTTAGTACGAACACTGAAGCTTTCTTT CASSIGSVSTNTEAFF
- TRBJ1-1 - TRBV11-2 TGTGCCAGCAGCTCCTCGAGGAGGGGCACTGAAGCTTTCTTT CASSSSRRGTEAFF
- TRBJ2-1 once TRBV27 TGTGCCAGCAGTTCCGGATTGAGCTCCTACAATGAGCAGTTCTTC CASSSGLSSYNEQFF
- TRBJ2-3 once TRBV7-9 TGTGCCAGCAGCTGGGTAAGAACAGATACGCAGTATTTT CASSWVRTDTQYF
- TRBJ1-1 once TRBV27 TGTGCCAGCAGAACCGGGACGAACACTGAAGCTTTCTTT CASRTGTNTEAFF
- TRBJ1-1 - TRBV9 TGTGCCAGCAGGAGGGACGAGAACACTGAAGCTTTCTTT CASRRDENTEAFF
TRBD1 TRBJ2-5 - TRBV4-3 TGCGCCAGCAGCCAAGGAACGACAGGGGCGGTGACCCAGTACTTC CASSQGTTGAVTQYF
- TRBJ1-4 - TRBV28 TGTGCCAGCTCGCGGACACAAGAAAAACTGTTTTTT CASSRTQEKLFF
- TRBJ1-5 - TRBV6-5 TGTGCCAGCACCCTCGGAGTGAATCAGCCCCAGCATTTT CASTLGVNQPQHF
- TRBJ1-6 - TRBV28 TGTGCCAGCAGTCCCCCGACAGGCTTGCTATCACCCCTCCACTTT CASSPPTGLLSPLHF
- TRBJ1-2 - TRBV28 TGTGCCAGCAGTTTAGGACGGGCGAACGGCTACACCTTC CASSLGRANGYTF
TRBD1 TRBJ2-2 - TRBV4-2 TGTGCCAGCAGCCAAGATTTTTTGAGGGGACAGGGCACCGGGGAGCTGTTTTTT CASSQDFLRGQGTGELFF
- TRBJ1-1 - TRBV7-9 TGTGCCAGCAGCTTAGCGGGGGGTTTTGAAGCTTTCTTT CASSLAGGFEAFF
- TRBJ1-2 - TRBV5-6 TGTGCCAGCAGCTTGATCTGGAACTATGGCTACACCTTC CASSLIWNYGYTF
- TRBJ1-3 - TRBV7-2 TGTGCCAGCAGCTTAGTAGGGGCGGGTGGAAACACCATATATTTT CASSLVGAGGNTIYF
- TRBJ2-1 - TRBV30 TGTGCCCGGCAGGGGGGGCCCTACAATGAGCAGTTCTTC CARQGGPYNEQFF
TRBD2 TRBJ2-1 - TRBV9 TGTGCCAGCAGCGTGTCCCCGACTAGCGGGAGGGATGAGCAGTTCTTC CASSVSPTSGRDEQFF
TRBD1 TRBJ2-7 - TRBV28 TGTGCCAGCAGTTTCACAGGGGGCACCTACGAGCAGTACTTC CASSFTGGTYEQYF
- TRBJ2-7 - TRBV6-1 TGTGCCAGCAGTGAATTCTTAGGAAACTACGAGCAGTACTTC CASSEFLGNYEQYF
TRBD1 TRBJ2-1 - TRBV7-2 TGTGCCAGCAGCTTGGACAGGGACAATGAGCAGTTCTTC CASSLDRDNEQFF
TRBD1 TRBJ1-1 - TRBV6-6 TGTGCCAGCACCGGACAGGGGATAGGAACTGAAGCTTTCTTT CASTGQGIGTEAFF
- TRBJ2-2 - TRBV5-1 TGCGCCAGCAGCTACCCCTCAGGCACCGGGGAGCTGTTTTTT CASSYPSGTGELFF